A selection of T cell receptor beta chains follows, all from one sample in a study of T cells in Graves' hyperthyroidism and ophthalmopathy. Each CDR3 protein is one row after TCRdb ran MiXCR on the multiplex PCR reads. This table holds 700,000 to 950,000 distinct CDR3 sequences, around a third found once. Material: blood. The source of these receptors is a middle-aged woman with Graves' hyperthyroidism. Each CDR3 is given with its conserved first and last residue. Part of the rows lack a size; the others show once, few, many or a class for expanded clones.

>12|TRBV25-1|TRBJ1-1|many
CASSQQGLAAFF
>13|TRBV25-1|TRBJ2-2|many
CASIGTHTGELFF
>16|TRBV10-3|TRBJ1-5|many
CAISESRGTGNQPQHF
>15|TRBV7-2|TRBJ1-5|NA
CASSSRQGDNQPQHF
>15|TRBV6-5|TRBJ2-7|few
CASSKGLAITYEQYF
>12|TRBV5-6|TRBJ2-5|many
CASSLFGETQYF
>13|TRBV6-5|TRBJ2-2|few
CASSGAITGELFF
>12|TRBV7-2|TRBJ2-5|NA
CASSKDRVAQYF
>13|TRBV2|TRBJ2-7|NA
CASSRDADYEQYF
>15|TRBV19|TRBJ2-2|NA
CASSSPNRDHGELFF
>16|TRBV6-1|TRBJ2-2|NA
CASSSIRSENTGELFF
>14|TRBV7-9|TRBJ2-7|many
CASSPGGGAGEQYF
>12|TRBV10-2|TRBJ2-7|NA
CASFRTGREQYF
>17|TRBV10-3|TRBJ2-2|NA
CAISESRGNTNTGELFF
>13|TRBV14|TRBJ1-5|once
CASSRGLTETQHF
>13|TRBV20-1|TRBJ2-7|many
CSVKRLISYEQYF
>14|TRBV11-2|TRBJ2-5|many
CASSLGRPEETQYF
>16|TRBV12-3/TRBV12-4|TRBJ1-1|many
CASSLETGGIDTEAFF
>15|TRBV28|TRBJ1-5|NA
CASRHGQGGNQPQHF
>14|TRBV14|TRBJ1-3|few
CASSQEGTGNTIYF
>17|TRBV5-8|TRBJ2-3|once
CASSLAGRGRTADTQYF
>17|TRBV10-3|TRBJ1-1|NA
CASSYSSGGFTNTEAFF
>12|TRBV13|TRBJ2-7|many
CASSLRSYEQYF
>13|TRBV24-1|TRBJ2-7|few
CATSETLGKQQYF
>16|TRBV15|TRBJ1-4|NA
CASSTGHRALNEKLFF
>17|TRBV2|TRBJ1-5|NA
CASSEKFETILHQPQHF
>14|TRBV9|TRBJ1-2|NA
CASSVDQGGYGYTF
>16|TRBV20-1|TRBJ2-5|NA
CSARDLGTGGKETQYF
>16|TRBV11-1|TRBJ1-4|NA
CASSLEIGTLHEKLFF
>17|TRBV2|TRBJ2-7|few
CASRQLTTTLSFYEQYF
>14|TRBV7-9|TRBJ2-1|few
CASSPSGSYNEQFF
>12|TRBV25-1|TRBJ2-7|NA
CASGRIQGAQYF
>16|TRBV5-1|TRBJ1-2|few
CASSSRIGQANYGYTF
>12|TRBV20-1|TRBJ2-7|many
CSAREGGVEQYF
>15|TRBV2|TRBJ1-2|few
CASSLAQGQNYGYTF
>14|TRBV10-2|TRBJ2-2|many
CASSKTGETGELFF
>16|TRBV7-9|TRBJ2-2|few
CASSPVWRGASGELFF
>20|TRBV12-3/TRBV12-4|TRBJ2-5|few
CASSLVLRLGTAPSRETQYF
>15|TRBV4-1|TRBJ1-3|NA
CASSQGEYPGNTIYF
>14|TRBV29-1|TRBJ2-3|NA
CSVVRQGGTDTQYF
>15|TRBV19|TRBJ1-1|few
CASSIVSGKNTEAFF
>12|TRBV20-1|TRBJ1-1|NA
CSASGVRTEAFF
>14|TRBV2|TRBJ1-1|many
CASPWEGVNTEAFF